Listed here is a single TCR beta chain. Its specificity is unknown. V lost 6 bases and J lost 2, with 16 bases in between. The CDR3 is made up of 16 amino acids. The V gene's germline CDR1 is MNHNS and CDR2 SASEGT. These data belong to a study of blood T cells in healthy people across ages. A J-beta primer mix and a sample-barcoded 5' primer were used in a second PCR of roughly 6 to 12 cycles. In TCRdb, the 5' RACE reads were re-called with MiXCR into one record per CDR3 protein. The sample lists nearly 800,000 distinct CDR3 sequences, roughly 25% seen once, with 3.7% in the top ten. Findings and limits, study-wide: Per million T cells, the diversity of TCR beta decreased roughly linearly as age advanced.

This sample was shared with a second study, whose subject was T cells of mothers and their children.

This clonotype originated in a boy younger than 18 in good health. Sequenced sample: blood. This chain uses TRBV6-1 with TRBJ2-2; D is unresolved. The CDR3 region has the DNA TGTGCCAGCAGCCGACTGTTCCCAACAAACACCGGGGAGCTGTTTTTT. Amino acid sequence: CASSRLFPTNTGELFF.